These T cell receptor beta chains were read from a single sample in a study of glioma-infiltrating T cells after dendritic cell vaccination. The protocol was immunoSEQ multiplex PCR, while the TCRdb copy is restricted to in-frame clones and leaves out a portion. The data hold approximately 99,000 clones, with 80% observed a single time. The sample was blood, taken after dendritic cell vaccination. The receptors were sampled from a human donor with glioblastoma. Each CDR3 is given with its conserved first and last residue. The D gene is left open where the match is weak.

CDR3aa,j_gene,d_gene,v_gene
CASSQESGGRVYGYTF,TRBJ1-2,TRBD1,TRBV4-1
CASSFPRLAGRVYEQYF,TRBJ2-7,TRBD2,TRBV27
CASSLEAHEGDSYGYTF,TRBJ1-2,-,TRBV5-1
CASSLSWSEQYF,TRBJ2-7,-,TRBV5-6
CASSPWTSGRVYYNEQFF,TRBJ2-1,TRBD2,TRBV11-2
CASSSSGGTTEQYF,TRBJ2-7,TRBD2,TRBV5-1
CASSLSRANYGYTF,TRBJ1-2,-,TRBV5-1
CATSRDIGGRHLF,TRBJ2-7,TRBD2,TRBV15
CATSTRREGPGELFF,TRBJ2-2,TRBD2,TRBV15
CASSPVPPGQGTYEQYF,TRBJ2-7,TRBD1,TRBV18
CAWSGLRPGNTIYF,TRBJ1-3,-,TRBV30
CASSLATGGFYEQYF,TRBJ2-7,TRBD2,TRBV11-2
CASSPRQGPRGNTEAFF,TRBJ1-1,-,TRBV5-6
CASSSDRFNSPLHF,TRBJ1-6,TRBD1,TRBV5-4
CASRRSYEQYF,TRBJ2-7,-,TRBV27
CASSLASRDTEAFF,TRBJ1-1,-,TRBV5-1
CSVGGAGERYEQFF,TRBJ2-1,TRBD2,TRBV29-1
CASSSPIWWENTQYF,TRBJ2-3,-,TRBV7-2
CASSQRRGDFIRETQYF,TRBJ2-5,TRBD2,TRBV7-9
CASSEAGVPPEQYF,TRBJ2-7,-,TRBV6-1
CASSLDRGQSQYF,TRBJ2-7,-,TRBV28
CSALGQTKGQYF,TRBJ2-3,TRBD1,TRBV29-1
CASSPGLAEETQYF,TRBJ2-5,TRBD2,TRBV5-1
CASSSQGSGQETQYF,TRBJ2-5,TRBD1,TRBV7-6
CASTGAVTLYGYTF,TRBJ1-2,-,TRBV19
CASSPQQGIGQPQHF,TRBJ1-5,-,TRBV18
CASSISAGSSNGYTF,TRBJ1-2,-,TRBV19
CASSIQGTTAFF,TRBJ1-1,-,TRBV11-2
CASEGDYYGYTF,TRBJ1-2,-,TRBV5-8
CASSPNLGQGNAEAFF,TRBJ1-1,-,TRBV7-9
CASSVAGYNEQFF,TRBJ2-1,TRBD2,TRBV2
CASSPRDRVTGELFF,TRBJ2-2,TRBD1,TRBV7-8
CASSSSSGGAFEQYF,TRBJ2-7,TRBD2,TRBV6-6
CASSLSPTEAFF,TRBJ1-1,-,TRBV5-1